This T cell receptor (beta chain) was recovered during a study of tumor-infiltrating lymphocytes in primary liver carcinoma. Across the study: Each of the growths was stage T1-T3 N0M0, extending roughly 4.2 to 11 cm across. Points from the study as a whole: Tumor top-250-clone fractions significantly exceeded those of blood (p = 0.039). Appearing in all five tumor regions was true of only about 8-25% of top clones.

Unsorted bulk tissue (about 20-32 mg) underwent RNA and DNA co-extraction. Sampling targeted five separate regions of each tumor, which included the tumor centre. V lost 7 bases to trimming and J lost 3 bases, with 10 bases between them. The V gene's germline CDR1 is SQVTM and CDR2 ANQGSEA. The length of the CDR3 is 11 residues. Starting from 450 to 500 ng of total RNA, TCR beta cDNA was produced with a primer in the constant region. Three-round nested multiplex PCR performed with slightly modified ARM-PCR produced the TCR beta libraries. The first two PCR rounds used TRBV1-TRBV30 primers with a Cbeta primer, roughly 10 cycles each. TCRdb independently ran MiXCR on the multiplex PCR reads; one entry per CDR3 protein. The table includes 150,000 to 200,000 distinct CDR3 sequences, 85% detected once. With respect to this clonotype: Its antigen is still unknown.

Input material: tumor tissue from primary liver carcinoma. This chain joins TRBV29-1 and TRBJ2-7; D uncertain. The clonotype originates from a man aged 40-49 years with primary liver carcinoma and hepatitis B virus infection. CDR3 region: CSGQVCYEQYF. The DNA of the CDR3 is TGCAGCGGGCAGGTATGCTACGAGCAGTACTTC.